The 8 T cell receptor beta chains below come from one sample, sequenced in a study of Graves' ophthalmopathy and Graves' hyperthyroidism. Transcripts of RNA were the source for amplifying TCR beta CDR3 regions. Second-round multiplex PCR came after a first-round RT-PCR that employed HTBI primers. TCRdb redid the calling of the multiplex PCR reads with MiXCR, one entry per CDR3 protein. The sample consists of a few hundred thousand distinct CDR3 sequences, about a sixth of them appearing once. The sequenced sample was peripheral blood. The receptors here all came from an adult woman with stable Graves' hyperthyroidism.

This clonotype was seen ten or more times. The gene calls are TRBV27 and TRBJ2-7; 10 positions agree with TRBD1. The CDR3 runs to 15 residues. Germline-derived CDR1 and CDR2 are MNHEY and SMNVEV (reference sequence). Trimming cost V 0 bases and J 4 bases; bases outside gene matches: 3. CDR3 DNA sequence: TGTGCCAGCAGTTTATCCCCGGGACAGGGGTACGAGCAGTACTTC. Translating gives CASSLSPGQGYEQYF.

This clonotype has just a few counts. This chain joins TRBV6-5 and TRBJ2-5, with 9 positions matching TRBD2. Unmatched junction bases numbered 4, after V lost 4 bases and J lost 1 base. The germline V gene encodes CDR1 MNHEY and CDR2 SVGAGI. This CDR3 spans 15 amino acids. DNA of the CDR3: TGTGCCAGCAGTTTAATAGCGGGGGTCCAAGAGACCCAGTACTTC. It translates to CASSLIAGVQETQYF.

This clonotype showed up many times. The chain employs TRBV4-1 and TRBJ1-1; D not certain. Germline loops: CDR1 MGHRA, CDR2 YSYEKL. The CDR3 length is 15 residues. The germline V and J ends were trimmed by 2 bases and 5 bases, with 15 bases remaining between them. DNA for the CDR3: TGCGCCAGCAGCCAACAACATACTCCCCGAACTGAAGCTTTCTTT. Protein sequence: CASSQQHTPRTEAFF.

This clonotype was seen at least ten times. The chain links TRBV19 to TRBJ1-2; unclear D gene. Trimming removed 3 bases from V and 4 bases from J, with 12 bases in between. CDR3 length: 14 amino acids. Germline-derived CDR1 and CDR2 are LNHDA and SQIVND (reference sequence). The CDR3: CASSISPGLYGYTF. DNA for the CDR3: TGTGCCAGTAGTATCTCCCCGGGTCTCTATGGCTACACCTTC.

The table lists this clonotype with many counts. V gene TRBV10-3 combines with J gene TRBJ1-1; D gene ambiguous. This CDR3 is 13 amino acids long. V was cut by 6 bases and J by 0 bases, with 8 bases left in between. Per germline, CDR1 ENHRY and CDR2 SYGVKD. For the CDR3, the DNA is TGTGCCATCAGGCTTGGGATGAACACTGAAGCTTTCTTT. Protein product: CAIRLGMNTEAFF.

This clonotype was counted many times. V gene TRBV20-1 combines with J gene TRBJ2-5; 13 bases match TRBD2. From germline, CDR1 is DFQATT and CDR2 SNEGSKA (reference sequence). V was pared by 6 bases and J by 1 base, with 14 bases of the junction left unmatched. CDR3 length equals 18 residues. The CDR3: CSARRLAGGPTIQETQYF. The CDR3 DNA is TGCAGTGCGAGACGACTAGCGGGAGGCCCGACAATCCAAGAGACCCAGTACTTC.

In its sample, this clonotype was seen many times. CDR3 in DNA: TGTGCCACCAGTAACCGATGGGAAGAGACCCAGTACTTC. It is translated as CATSNRWEETQYF. The chain uses TRBV24-1 and TRBJ2-5; D ambiguous. V lost 6 bases, J lost 3 bases, and 10 bases lay in between. The CDR3 has 13 amino acids. Germline V gene lookup returns CDR1 KGHDR and CDR2 SFDVKD.

This clonotype was counted at least ten times. The chain has TRBV20-1 and TRBJ2-7, with 8 bases identical to TRBD1. Trimming took 2 bases from V and 3 from J; bases not matched to a gene: 6. Germline-derived CDR1 and CDR2 are DFQATT and SNEGSKA (reference sequence). This CDR3 has 14 residues. CDR3 nucleotides: TGCAGTGCTAGACCAGGACAGGGACGCTACGAGCAGTACTTC. Translation: CSARPGQGRYEQYF.